These T cell receptor beta chains were read from a single sample in a study of CD8+ T cells in alopecia areata. Generated by immunoSEQ multiplex PCR, the TCRdb table keeps only in-frame clones and is missing some. The sample comprises about 200,000 clones, about three fifths of which are singletons, and 4.5% to 6% rests with the top ten. The source material was CD4+ T cells sorted from blood, sampled at week 24, from a patient treated with tofacitinib. The receptors originated from a human donor with alopecia areata. Both conserved end residues are part of each CDR3.

V gene,CDR3 protein
TRBV6-6,CASRATKGGNTIYF
TRBV30,CAWSPRRETEAFF
TRBV6-6,CASRTSGGLYEQYF
TRBV7-2,CASSLGQTYGYTF
TRBV5-6,CASTPRDRVTDTQYF
TRBV20-1,CSASHGYEQYF
TRBV10-3,CAISELRGREETQYF
TRBV2,CASSDGALQETQYF
TRBV29-1,CSAWDRGTGELFF
TRBV5-1,CASSLYWGEGQPQHF
TRBV7-2,CASSSNRGLGLNEQFF
TRBV5-4,CASSLVGLETQYF
TRBV6-5,CASSLTFGADSPLHF
TRBV29-1,CSTTRNGYEQYF
TRBV29-1,CSPIKEDNEQFF
TRBV29-1,CSVGSAGVDTGELFF
TRBV29-1,CSVEKQGNTEAFF
TRBV7-2,CASSPQAGGGTYEQYF
TRBV4-2,CASSRRLGDEQFF
TRBV7-3,CASSLTSAGWTTGELFF
TRBV27,CASSRTTKSSYNSPLHF
TRBV2,CASSGTGPYEQYF
TRBV30,CAWSHPGQGEDTQYF
TRBV29-1,CSVRRGLAGSYEQYF
TRBV29-1,CSVGKGGDYEQYF
TRBV5-1,CASSLGGQVYTF
TRBV2,CASSKNPIEDGFF
TRBV14,CASSPYPDTQYF
TRBV15,CATSRDGSSPHEQYF
TRBV9,CASSSGQVDQRWYGYTF
TRBV5-1,CASSLVSENYEQYF
TRBV15,CAISGGQGTGDTQYF
TRBV7-3,CASSLTWNTEAFF
TRBV30,CAWSTTGEAANYGYTF
TRBV27,CASTSSGTTDIQYF
TRBV5-6,CASSLFSPNGYTF
TRBV9,CASSGGTLNQETQYF
TRBV25-1,CASSEFGTRNEQYF
TRBV7-3,CASSFGGPSYTDTQYF
TRBV5-4,CASSRNRGAETQYF
TRBV4-3,CASSPTSGVLDTQYF
TRBV29-1,CSVEFSSVRETQYF
TRBV5-4,CASSFGTTQETQYF
TRBV23-1,CASSQSGWATEAFF
TRBV14,CASSRKVRGYTDTQYF
TRBV2,CASRFGADTQYF
TRBV19,CASSSYSTGPYEQYF
TRBV5-6,CASSSPMAAKNIQYF
TRBV5-1,CASSLNVAETQYF
TRBV29-1,CSAARWSNYNEQFF
TRBV5-4,CAGGGQETQYF
TRBV27,CASSRQPNYGYTF
TRBV7-2,CASSTADRQETQYF
TRBV19,CATGYGYTF